The T cell receptor (beta chain) under discussion was sequenced for a study of spatial heterogeneity in lung cancer. This clonotype is medium-sized by share. Its antigen is as yet unknown. The time point denotes: sample taken at primary tumor resection. Whole RNA came from tumor, nontumor lung or frozen PBMC and was sequenced without being sorted. Study-wide results and limits: Roughly 6.3% of tumor T cells for alpha chains and 12% to 15% for beta chains were estimated to be covered. Tumoral mutation counts were tracked by counts of expanded intratumoral alpha and beta TCRs.

MiXCR, applied by TCRdb to the 5' RACE reads, yields one record per CDR3 protein. Of fewer than 5,000 distinct CDR3 sequences listed, about 8.4% are singletons. Germline V gives CDR1 DFQATT, CDR2 SNEGSKA (reference sequence). V lost 6 bases to trimming and J lost 5 bases; unmatched junction nucleotides: 7. The CDR3 loop spans 14 amino acids. This clonotype originated in a male donor with early-stage non-small cell lung cancer. The rearrangement joins TRBV20-1 to TRBJ2-2; TRBD1 aligns across 9 bases. The source was lung tumor tissue, collected at surgery. CDR3 nucleotides: TGCAGTGCCCTTGGGACAGGGAAGACCGGGGAGCTGTTTTTT. Its translation is CSALGTGKTGELFF.